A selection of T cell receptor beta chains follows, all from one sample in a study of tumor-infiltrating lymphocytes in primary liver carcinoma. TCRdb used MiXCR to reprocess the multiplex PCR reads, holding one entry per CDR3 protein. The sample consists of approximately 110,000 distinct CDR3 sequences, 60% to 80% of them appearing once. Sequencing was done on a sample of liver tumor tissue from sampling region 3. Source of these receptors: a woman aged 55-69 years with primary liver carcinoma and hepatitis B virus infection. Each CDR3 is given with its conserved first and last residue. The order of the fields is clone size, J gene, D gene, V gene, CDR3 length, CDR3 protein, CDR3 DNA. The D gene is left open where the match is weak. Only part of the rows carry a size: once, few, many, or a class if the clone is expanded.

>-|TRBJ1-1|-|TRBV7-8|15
CVTSPRRHPRPKAFF
TGTGTCACCAGCCCCCGTCGGCACCCCCGCCCCAAAGCTTTCTTT
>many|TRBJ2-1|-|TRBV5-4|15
CASSSGDLTYNEQFF
TGTGCCAGCAGCTCAGGGGACTTGACCTACAATGAGCAGTTCTTC
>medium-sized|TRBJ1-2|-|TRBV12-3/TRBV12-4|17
CASSFSQAGALNYGYTF
TGTGCCAGCAGTTTTAGTCAGGCGGGGGCGCTGAACTATGGCTACACCTTC
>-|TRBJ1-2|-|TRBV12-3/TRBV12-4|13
CASSSGSIYGYTF
TGTGCCAGCAGTTCAGGCAGTATCTATGGCTACACCTTC
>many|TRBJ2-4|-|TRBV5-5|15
CASSFGNLAKNIQYF
TGTGCCAGCAGCTTTGGGAACTTAGCCAAAAACATTCAGTACTTC
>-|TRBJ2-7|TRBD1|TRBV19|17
CASSMFGTVTSSYEQYF
TGTGCCAGTAGTATGTTCGGGACAGTGACGAGCTCCTACGAGCAGTACTTC
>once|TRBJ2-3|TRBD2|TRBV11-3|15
CASSLGLASKDTHYF
TGTGCCAGCAGCCTGGGACTAGCCAGCAAAGATACGCACTATTTT
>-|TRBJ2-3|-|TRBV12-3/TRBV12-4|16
CASSDVGAGRAYTQYF
TGTGCCAGCAGTGACGTAGGGGCAGGTAGGGCCTATACGCAATATTTT
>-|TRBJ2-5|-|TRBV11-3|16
CASSASGTTSPGAQHF
TGTGCCAGCAGCGCCTCAGGGACTACCTCCCCGGGGGCCCAGCACTTC
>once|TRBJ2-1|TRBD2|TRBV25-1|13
CASSEREYSEQFF
TGTGCCAGCAGTGAGCGGGAGTACAGTGAGCAATTCTTC
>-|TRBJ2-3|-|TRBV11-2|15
CASSAQRGALDTQYF
TGTGCCAGCAGCGCACAGAGGGGGGCCTTAGATACTCAGTATTTT
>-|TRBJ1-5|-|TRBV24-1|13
CATSGQSNRPQHF
TGTGCCACCAGTGGACAGAGCAATCGGCCCCAGCATTTT
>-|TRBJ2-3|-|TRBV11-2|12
CASSLDMDTLYF
TGTGCCAGCAGCTTAGATATGGATACGCTGTATTTT